This T cell receptor beta chain derives from a study of shared clonotypes between healthy human individuals. Looking at the study overall: Used for every donor were three CD4 naive, three CD4 memory, two CD8 naive and one CD8 memory plate.

Whole-study findings and limits: Since donors were few, the genetic and exposure-history diversity represented was limited.

Genomic DNA of every subset was divided equally among multiple immunoSEQ plates. The input for sorted-subset replicate PCRs was approximately 210 ng DNA, approximately 30,000 T cell genomes. Some clones are missing from TCRdb's copy, which holds only in-frame ones; the method was immunoSEQ multiplex PCR. The sample includes millions of clones, about 95% seen only once; the top ten take around 1.1%. Comments on this clone: Its antigen is not identified.

Terminally differentiated effector memory CD45RA+ cells were excluded by CCR7 positive selection of CD45RO-negative cells. This CDR3 has 14 amino acids. V lost 2 bases and J 4 bases, leaving 9 bases between the germline ends. Per germline, CDR1 MDHEN and CDR2 SYDVKM. This TCR derives from a man between 18 and 29 years old in good health. V and J are TRBV28 and TRBJ1-5, with D unresolved. Sequenced sample: naive CD8+ T cells sorted from blood. CDR3 nucleotides: TGTGCCAGCAGTTTAAGGGTACTGAATCAGCCCCAGCATTTT. Its protein product is CASSLRVLNQPQHF.